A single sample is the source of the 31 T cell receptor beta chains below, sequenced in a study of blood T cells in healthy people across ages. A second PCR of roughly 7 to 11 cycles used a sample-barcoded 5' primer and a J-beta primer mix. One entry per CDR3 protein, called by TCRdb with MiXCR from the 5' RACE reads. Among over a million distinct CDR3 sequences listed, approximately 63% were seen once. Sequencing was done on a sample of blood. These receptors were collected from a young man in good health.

CDR3 sequence reads: CASSQDRSGEQFF. In DNA form, the CDR3 reads TGTGCCAGCAGCCAGGACAGGTCGGGTGAGCAGTTCTTC. The chain recombines TRBV14 with TRBJ2-1; 7 bases are a match to TRBD1. There are 13 residues in the CDR3. Germline CDR1 and CDR2: SGHDN and FVKESK. The junction had 5 bases not matched to a gene; V was cut back by 3 bases and J by 9 bases.

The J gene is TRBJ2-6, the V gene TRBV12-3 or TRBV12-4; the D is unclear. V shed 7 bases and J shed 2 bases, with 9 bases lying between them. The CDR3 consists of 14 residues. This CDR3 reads CASTVLPGANVLTF. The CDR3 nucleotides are TGTGCCAGCACAGTACTGCCTGGGGCCAACGTCCTGACTTTC.

The CDR3 nucleotides are TGTGCCAGCAGCTTGTTATTCGCGGGAGGGCCTAGCACAGATACGCAGTATTTT. Translating gives CASSLLFAGGPSTDTQYF. This chain uses TRBV5-4 with TRBJ2-3; 9 positions agree with TRBD2. From germline, CDR1 is SGHNT and CDR2 YYREEE (reference sequence). With V trimmed by 1 base and J by 0 bases, 9 bases remained unmatched. This CDR3 is built from 18 residues.

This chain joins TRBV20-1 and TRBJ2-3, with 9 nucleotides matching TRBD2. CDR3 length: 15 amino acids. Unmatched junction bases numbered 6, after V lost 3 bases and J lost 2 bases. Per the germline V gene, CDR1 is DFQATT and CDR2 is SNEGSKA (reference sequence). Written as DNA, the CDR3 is TGCAGTGCTAGCGAGCGACTAGCGGACACAGATACGCAGTATTTT. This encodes CSASERLADTDTQYF.

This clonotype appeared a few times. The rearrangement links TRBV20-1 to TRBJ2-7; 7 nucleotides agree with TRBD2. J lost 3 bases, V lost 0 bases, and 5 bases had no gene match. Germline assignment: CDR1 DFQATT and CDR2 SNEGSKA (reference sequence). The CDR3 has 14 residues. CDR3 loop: CSARDRRGSYEQYF. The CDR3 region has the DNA TGCAGTGCTAGAGATCGGCGGGGGAGCTACGAGCAGTACTTC.

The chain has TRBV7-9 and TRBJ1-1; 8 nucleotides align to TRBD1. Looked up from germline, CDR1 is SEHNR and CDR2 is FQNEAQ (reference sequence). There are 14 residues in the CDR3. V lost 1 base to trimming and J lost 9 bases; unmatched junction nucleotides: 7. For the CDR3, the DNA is TGTGCCAGCAGCTTAGGGACAGGGATTACGCAAGCTTTCTTT. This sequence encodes CASSLGTGITQAFF.

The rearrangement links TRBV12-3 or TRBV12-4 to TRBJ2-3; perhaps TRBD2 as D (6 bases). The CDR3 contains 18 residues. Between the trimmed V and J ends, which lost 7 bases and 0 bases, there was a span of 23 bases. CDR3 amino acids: CASNPGRGTALSTDTQYF. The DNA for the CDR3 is TGTGCCAGCAACCCCGGACGGGGGACGGCTCTTAGCACAGATACGCAGTATTTT.

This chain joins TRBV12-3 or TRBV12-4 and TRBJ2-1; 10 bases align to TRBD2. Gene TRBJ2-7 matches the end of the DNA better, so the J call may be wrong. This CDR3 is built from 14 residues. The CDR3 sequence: CASRAGTSEDEQYF. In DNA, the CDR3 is TGTGCCAGCAGGGCCGGGACTAGCGAGGACGAGCAGTACTTC.

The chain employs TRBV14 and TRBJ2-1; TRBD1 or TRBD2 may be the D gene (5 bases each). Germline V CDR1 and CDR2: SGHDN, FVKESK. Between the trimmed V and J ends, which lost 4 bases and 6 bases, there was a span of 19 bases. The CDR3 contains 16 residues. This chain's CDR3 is CASSPPGTKFPNEQFF. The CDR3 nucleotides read TGTGCCAGCAGCCCCCCCGGGACGAAGTTCCCCAATGAGCAGTTCTTC.

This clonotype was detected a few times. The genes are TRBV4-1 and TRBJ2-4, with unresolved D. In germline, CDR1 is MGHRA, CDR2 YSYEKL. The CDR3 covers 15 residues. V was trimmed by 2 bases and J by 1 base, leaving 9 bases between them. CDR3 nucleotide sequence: TGCGCCAGCAGCCAATCTGAAGGGGCCAAAAACATTCAGTACTTC. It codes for CASSQSEGAKNIQYF.

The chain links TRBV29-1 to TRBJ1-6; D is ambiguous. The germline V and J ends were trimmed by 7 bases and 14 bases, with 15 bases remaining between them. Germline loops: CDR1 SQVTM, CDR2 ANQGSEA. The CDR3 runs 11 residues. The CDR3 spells CSALESGTLHF. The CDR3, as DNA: TGCAGCGCCTTGGAAAGCGGGACCCTCCACTTT.

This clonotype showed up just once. The CDR3: CASSLNPHPLYEQYF. The CDR3 DNA is TGTGCCAGCAGCTTGAACCCCCACCCCCTGTACGAGCAGTACTTC. The rearrangement joins TRBV5-5 to TRBJ2-7; D gene uncertain. The CDR3 length is 15 residues. Germline V CDR1 and CDR2: SGHKS, YYEKEE (reference sequence). Trimming stripped 1 base from V and 4 bases from J, with 15 bases between.

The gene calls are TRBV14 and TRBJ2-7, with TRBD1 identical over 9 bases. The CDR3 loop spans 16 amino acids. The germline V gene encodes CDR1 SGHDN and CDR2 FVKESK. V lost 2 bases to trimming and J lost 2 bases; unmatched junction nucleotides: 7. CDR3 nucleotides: TGTGCCAGCAGCCAAACCTCAGGGACAGGGACCTACGAGCAGTACTTC. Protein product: CASSQTSGTGTYEQYF. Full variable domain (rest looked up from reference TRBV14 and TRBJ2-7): EAGVTQFPSHSVIEKGQTVTLRCDPISGHDNLYWYRRVMGKEIKFLLHFVKESKQDESGMPNNRFLAERTGGTYSTLKVQPAELEDSGVYFCASSQTSGTGTYEQYFGPGTRLTVT.

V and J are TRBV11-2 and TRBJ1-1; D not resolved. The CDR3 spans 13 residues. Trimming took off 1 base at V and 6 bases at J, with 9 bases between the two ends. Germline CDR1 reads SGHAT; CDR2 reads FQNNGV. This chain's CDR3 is CASSLVGHPEAFF. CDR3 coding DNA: TGTGCCAGCAGCTTAGTGGGTCACCCTGAAGCTTTCTTT.

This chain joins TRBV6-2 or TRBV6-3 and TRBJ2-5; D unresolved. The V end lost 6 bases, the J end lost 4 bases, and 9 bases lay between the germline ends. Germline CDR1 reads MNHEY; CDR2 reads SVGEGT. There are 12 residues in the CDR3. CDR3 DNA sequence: TGTGCCAGCAGAAGTACCAGAGAGACCCAGTACTTC. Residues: CASRSTRETQYF.

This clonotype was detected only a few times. The CDR3, as DNA: TGTGCCAGCAGACCGACAGGGACTGAAGAGACCCAGTACTTC. Encoded protein: CASRPTGTEETQYF. The chain is built from TRBV7-9 and TRBJ2-5; perhaps TRBD1 as D (7 bases). Per germline, CDR1 SEHNR and CDR2 FQNEAQ (reference sequence). The V end lost 6 bases, the J end lost 3 bases, and 14 bases lay between the germline ends. CDR3 length: 14 residues.

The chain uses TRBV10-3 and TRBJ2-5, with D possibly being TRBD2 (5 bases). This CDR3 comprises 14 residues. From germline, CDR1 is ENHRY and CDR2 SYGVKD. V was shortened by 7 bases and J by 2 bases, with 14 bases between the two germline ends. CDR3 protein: CAINPERRQETQYF. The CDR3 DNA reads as TGTGCCATCAATCCCGAGCGGCGACAAGAGACCCAGTACTTC.

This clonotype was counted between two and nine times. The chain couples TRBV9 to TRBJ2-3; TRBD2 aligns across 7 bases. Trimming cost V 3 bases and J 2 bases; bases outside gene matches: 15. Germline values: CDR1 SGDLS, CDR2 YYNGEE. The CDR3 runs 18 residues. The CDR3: CASSGARHASGFTDTQYF. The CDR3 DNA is TGTGCCAGCAGCGGGGCCCGCCACGCTAGCGGCTTCACAGATACGCAGTATTTT.

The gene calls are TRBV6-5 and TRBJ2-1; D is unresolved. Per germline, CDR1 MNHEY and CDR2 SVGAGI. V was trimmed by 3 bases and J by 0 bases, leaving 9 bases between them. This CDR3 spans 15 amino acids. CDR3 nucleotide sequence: TGTGCCAGCAGTTATTTACCGGGCTCCTACAATGAGCAGTTCTTC. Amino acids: CASSYLPGSYNEQFF.

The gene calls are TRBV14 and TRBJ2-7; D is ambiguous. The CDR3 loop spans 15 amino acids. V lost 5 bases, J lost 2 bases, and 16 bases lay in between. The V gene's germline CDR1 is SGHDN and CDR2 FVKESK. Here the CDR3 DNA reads TGTGCCAGCAGCTCCCTAGGGCAGTCCCCCTACGAGCAGTACTTC. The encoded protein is CASSSLGQSPYEQYF.

This CDR3 reads CASSLWPGESTEAFF. CDR3 coding DNA: TGCGCCAGCAGCTTGTGGCCAGGGGAGTCCACTGAAGCTTTCTTT. The chain is built from TRBV5-1 and TRBJ1-1; D is perhaps TRBD1 (6 bases). The CDR3 length is 15 residues. The V gene's germline CDR1 is SGHRS and CDR2 YFSETQ. The V end was cut by 1 base, the J end by 4 bases, with 14 bases between.

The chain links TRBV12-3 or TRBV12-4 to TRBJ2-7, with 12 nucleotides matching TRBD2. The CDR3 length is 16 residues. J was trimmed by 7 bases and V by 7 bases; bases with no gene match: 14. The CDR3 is CASIPGLAGRGREQYF. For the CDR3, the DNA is TGTGCCAGCATTCCGGGACTAGCGGGTCGGGGGAGGGAGCAGTACTTC.

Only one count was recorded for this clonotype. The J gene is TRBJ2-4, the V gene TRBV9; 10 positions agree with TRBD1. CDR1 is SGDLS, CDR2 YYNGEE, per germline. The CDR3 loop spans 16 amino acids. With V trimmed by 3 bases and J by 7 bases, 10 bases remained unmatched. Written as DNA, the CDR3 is TGTGCCAGCAGCGCCGGGACAGGGGAATCGGTGAACATTCAGTACTTC. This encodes CASSAGTGESVNIQYF.

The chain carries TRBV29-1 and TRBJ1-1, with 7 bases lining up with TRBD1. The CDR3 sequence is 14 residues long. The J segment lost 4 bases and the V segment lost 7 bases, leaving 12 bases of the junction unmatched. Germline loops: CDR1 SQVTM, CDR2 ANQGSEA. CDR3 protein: CSAGQEGLGTEAFF. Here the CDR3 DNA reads TGCAGCGCTGGACAGGAAGGGTTGGGCACTGAAGCTTTCTTT.

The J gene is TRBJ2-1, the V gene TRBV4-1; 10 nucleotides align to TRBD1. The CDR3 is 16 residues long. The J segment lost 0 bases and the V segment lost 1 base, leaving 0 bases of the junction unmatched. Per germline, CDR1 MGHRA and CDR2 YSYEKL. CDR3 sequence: CASSQGDRGSYNEQFF. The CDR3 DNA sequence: TGCGCCAGCAGCCAAGGGGACAGGGGCTCCTACAATGAGCAGTTCTTC.

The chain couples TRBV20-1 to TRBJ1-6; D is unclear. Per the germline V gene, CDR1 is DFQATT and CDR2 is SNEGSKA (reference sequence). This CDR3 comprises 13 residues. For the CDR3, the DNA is TGCTCGTCTTGGCGTCCCTATAATTCACCCCTCCACTTT. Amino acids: CSSWRPYNSPLHF.

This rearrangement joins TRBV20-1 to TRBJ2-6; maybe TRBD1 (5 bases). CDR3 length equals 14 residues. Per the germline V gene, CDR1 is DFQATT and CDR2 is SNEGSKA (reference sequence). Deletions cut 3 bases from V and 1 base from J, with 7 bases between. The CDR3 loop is CSASRQSGANVLTF. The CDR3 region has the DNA TGCAGTGCTAGCCGACAGTCTGGGGCCAACGTCCTGACTTTC.

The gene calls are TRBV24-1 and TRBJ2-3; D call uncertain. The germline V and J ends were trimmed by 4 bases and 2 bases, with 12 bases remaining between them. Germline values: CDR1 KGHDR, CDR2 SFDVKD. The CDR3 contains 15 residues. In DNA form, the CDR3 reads TGTGCCACCAGTGACGCAAACGACATCACAGATACGCAGTATTTT. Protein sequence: CATSDANDITDTQYF.

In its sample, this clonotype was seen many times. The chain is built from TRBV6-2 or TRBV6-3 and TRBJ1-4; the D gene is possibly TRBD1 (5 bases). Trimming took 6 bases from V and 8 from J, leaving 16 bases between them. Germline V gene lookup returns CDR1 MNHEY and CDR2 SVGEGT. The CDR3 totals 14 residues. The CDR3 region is CASRPGRPSEKLFF. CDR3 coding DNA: TGTGCCAGCAGACCGGGACGCCCAAGCGAAAAACTGTTTTTT.

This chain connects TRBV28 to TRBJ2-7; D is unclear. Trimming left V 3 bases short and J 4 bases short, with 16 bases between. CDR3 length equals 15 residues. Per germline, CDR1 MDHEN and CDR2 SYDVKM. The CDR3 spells CASSFGAPLGYEQYF. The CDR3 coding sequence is TGTGCCAGCAGTTTCGGAGCGCCCCTTGGGTACGAGCAGTACTTC.

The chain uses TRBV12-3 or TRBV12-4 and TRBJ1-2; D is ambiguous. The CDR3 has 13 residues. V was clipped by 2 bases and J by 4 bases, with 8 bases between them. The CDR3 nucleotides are TGTGCCAGCAGTTTACCGAACTTCTATGGCTACACCTTC. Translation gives CASSLPNFYGYTF.